The 31 T cell receptor beta chains below come from one sample, sequenced in a study of CD8 T cells in Susac syndrome (dated by TCRdb to between 2018 and 2021). Library construction relied on the immunoSEQ multiplex PCR assay. RNA was extracted with the RNeasy kit and about 0.45 to 1 ug was reverse transcribed using random hexamers. Starting from the raw public reads, TCRdb applied fastp trimming at Q25, assembled clones with MiXCR and retained in-frame beta chains. Entries are consolidated by CDR3 protein sequence, retaining the most common genes and DNA. The sample has some 140,000 distinct CDR3 sequences on record, 80% to 85% of them singletons. The top ten clonotypes cover around 0.5% of the sample. The source material was CD8+ T cells from PBMCs. The receptors were sampled from a human donor with multiple sclerosis.

DNA of the CDR3: TGTGCCACCCCGTGGGCGGGAAAATCTACTAAGAACACTGAAGCTTTCTTT. Amino acid sequence: CATPWAGKSTKNTEAFF. This chain uses TRBV19 with TRBJ1-1; D gene unclear. Per the germline V gene, CDR1 is LNHDA and CDR2 is SQIVND (reference sequence). Trimming left V 10 bases short and J 1 base short, with 25 bases between. The CDR3 length is 17 residues.

The rearrangement links TRBV7-2 to TRBJ2-1; the match to TRBD2 covers 7 bases. CDR1 SGHTA and CDR2 FQGNSA come from the germline V gene. The CDR3 has 13 residues. Trimming took 5 bases from V and 7 from J; bases not matched to a gene: 5. The chain's CDR3 is CASSLWGGNEQFF. Written as DNA, the CDR3 is TGTGCCAGCAGCCTATGGGGGGGAAATGAGCAGTTCTTC.

V is TRBV5-5 and J is TRBJ2-1; 10 nucleotides match TRBD1. This CDR3 contains 15 residues. Germline CDR1 SGHKS, CDR2 YYEKEE (reference sequence). Trimming took 4 bases from V and 10 from J; bases not matched to a gene: 11. CDR3 DNA sequence: TGTGCCAGCAGCCCGACCGGGACAGGGGCATTAGAGCAGTTCTTC. This codes for CASSPTGTGALEQFF.

This chain uses TRBV6-5 with TRBJ1-5; D gene ambiguous. The germline gives CDR1 MNHEY, CDR2 SVGAGI. The CDR3 totals 18 residues. The germline V and J ends were trimmed by 0 bases and 6 bases, with 21 bases remaining between them. The DNA of the CDR3 is TGTGCCAGCAGTTACTCCAGAAGAGATCGGGTAAGGGCTCAGCCCCAGCATTTT. Translating it yields CASSYSRRDRVRAQPQHF.

This clonotype was counted once. The chain carries TRBV29-1 and TRBJ2-1, with 9 bases that match TRBD1. The CDR3 extends over 14 amino acids. Germline V gene data show CDR1 as SQVTM and CDR2 as ANQGSEA. Trimming cost V 4 bases and J 7 bases; bases outside gene matches: 8. CDR3 bases: TGCAGCGTTGCCGGGACAGGGCTTTTTAATGAGCAGTTCTTC. This translates into CSVAGTGLFNEQFF.

The chain recombines TRBV29-1 with TRBJ2-5; D unclear. This CDR3 region has 10 residues. With 2 bases removed from V and 4 bases from J, the gap between germline ends came to 2 bases. Per germline, CDR1 SQVTM and CDR2 ANQGSEA. In nucleotides, the CDR3 is TGCAGCGTTGAATTAGAGACCCAGTACTTC. Translation: CSVELETQYF. The full variable domain, with the rest looked up from reference TRBV29-1 and TRBJ2-5, is SAVISQKPSRDICQRGTSLTIQCQVDSQVTMMFWYRQQPGQSLTLIATANQGSEATYESGFVIDKFPISRPNLTFSTLTVSNMSPEDSSIYLCSVELETQYFGPGTRLLVL.

The CDR3 bases are TGCAGTGCTACCGGGGACTCCTCGTCGGCCCAGTACTTC. Translated, it gives CSATGDSSSAQYF. V and J are TRBV20-1 and TRBJ2-5; the D gene is possibly TRBD2 (6 bases). The CDR3 runs to 13 residues. Germline CDR1 and CDR2: DFQATT and SNEGSKA (reference sequence). V was shortened by 4 bases and J by 9 bases, with 18 bases between the two germline ends.

The rearrangement links TRBV6-2 or TRBV6-3 to TRBJ1-1; D is possibly TRBD1 (6 bases). V was cut by 10 bases and J by 7 bases, with 10 bases left in between. Germline V lookup: CDR1 MNHEY, CDR2 SVGEGT. This CDR3 comprises 10 residues. The CDR3 loop is CATGENEAFF. CDR3 bases: TGTGCCACAGGGGAGAATGAAGCTTTCTTT.

This sequence joins TRBV12-3 or TRBV12-4 and TRBJ1-1; the D gene is possibly TRBD1 (5 bases). CDR3 size: 15 residues. V lost 4 bases to trimming and J lost 6 bases, with 18 bases between them. CDR3 nucleotides: TGTGCCAGCAGTTGGCTTGGGACCGGCAGGGCTGAAGCTTTCTTT. It encodes CASSWLGTGRAEAFF.

This chain connects TRBV5-6 to TRBJ2-4; D tentatively reads TRBD1 or TRBD2 (5 bases each). The V end lost 6 bases, the J end lost 5 bases, and 15 bases lay between the germline ends. The CDR3 has 14 amino acids. The germline CDR1 and CDR2 sequences are SGHDT and YYEEEE. This chain's CDR3 is CASNPWGPQNIQYF. CDR3 nucleotides: TGTGCCAGCAACCCATGGGGACCCCAAAACATTCAGTACTTC.

The chain uses TRBV4-1 and TRBJ2-7, with TRBD1 matching over 10 bases. The CDR3 is 17 amino acids. The germline V gene encodes CDR1 MGHRA and CDR2 YSYEKL. V lost 0 bases and J lost 3; bases outside the gene matches: 8. CDR3 coding DNA: TGCGCCAGCAGCCAAGAAACGGGGGGACAGGGGAGCTACGAGCAGTACTTC. It specifies CASSQETGGQGSYEQYF.

The rearrangement uses TRBV27 and TRBJ2-5; a weak D match, TRBD2 (7 bases). This CDR3 comprises 13 residues. CDR1 is MNHEY and CDR2 is SMNVEV in the germline V gene (reference sequence). V lost 6 bases and J 6 bases, leaving 14 bases between the germline ends. CDR3 DNA sequence: TGTGCCAGCAGCCGGGGGGCGAGAAAGACCCAGTACTTC. It codes for CASSRGARKTQYF.

This clonotype was observed a single time. The chain joins TRBV6-1 to TRBJ2-7, with D unresolved. The CDR3 totals 16 residues. Trimming stripped 7 bases from V and 0 bases from J, with 19 bases between. Per germline, CDR1 MNHNS and CDR2 SASEGT. The CDR3 spells CASTDLGRWSSYEQYV. In nucleotides, the CDR3 is TGTGCCAGCACCGATCTTGGACGGTGGAGCTCCTACGAGCAGTACGTC.

The gene calls are TRBV27 and TRBJ2-7, with D unresolved. The CDR3 sequence is 15 residues long. In germline, CDR1 is MNHEY, CDR2 SMNVEV (reference sequence). Trimming shortened V by 5 bases and J by 4 bases, and 18 bases separated the two germline ends. The CDR3 loop reads CASSPHSTGFYEQYF. CDR3 bases: TGTGCCAGCAGTCCCCACTCAACTGGGTTTTACGAGCAGTACTTC.

The CDR3 sequence is CSARVGYSSYNEQFF. The DNA for the CDR3 is TGCAGTGCTAGAGTGGGCTACTCCTCCTACAATGAGCAGTTCTTC. The rearrangement uses TRBV20-1 and TRBJ2-1; D remains ambiguous. CDR3 length: 15 residues. V was cut by 1 base and J by 0 bases, with 10 bases left in between. The germline gives CDR1 DFQATT, CDR2 SNEGSKA (reference sequence).

V gene TRBV30 combines with J gene TRBJ2-2; D gene uncertain. Per the germline V gene, CDR1 is GTSNPN and CDR2 is SVGIG (reference sequence). This CDR3 spans 15 amino acids. V lost 3 bases to trimming and J lost 0 bases, with 11 bases between them. CDR3 sequence reads: CAWRKRLANTGELFF. The CDR3 DNA sequence: TGTGCCTGGAGAAAGAGACTGGCGAACACCGGGGAGCTGTTTTTT.

The CDR3: CASSIDLEVTEAFF. The DNA for the CDR3 is TGTGCCAGTAGTATAGATCTCGAGGTCACTGAAGCTTTCTTT. The J gene is TRBJ1-1, the V gene TRBV19; D gene uncertain. Germline CDR1 and CDR2: LNHDA and SQIVND (reference sequence). The CDR3 covers 14 residues. Trimming took off 0 bases at V and 4 bases at J, with 9 bases between the two ends.

This clonotype has more than one count but fewer than ten. V and J are TRBV5-1 and TRBJ2-5, with 11 bases lining up with TRBD2. V was pared by 3 bases and J by 2 bases, with 3 bases of the junction left unmatched. The germline V gene encodes CDR1 SGHRS and CDR2 YFSETQ. CDR3 size: 15 residues. CDR3: CASSSTSGEQETQYF. The CDR3 coding sequence is TGCGCCAGCAGCTCGACTAGCGGGGAACAAGAGACCCAGTACTTC.

This clonotype appeared a few times. The CDR3 region is CASSQDRVNQPQHF. DNA for the CDR3: TGTGCCAGCAGCCAAGATCGGGTCAATCAGCCCCAGCATTTT. This chain links TRBV4-2 with TRBJ1-5; no reliable D call. The V gene lost 0 bases and the J gene lost 3 bases, with 6 bases spanning the gap. CDR1 and CDR2 from the germline V gene are LGHNA and YNFKEQ. The CDR3 runs 14 residues.

In this sample, this clonotype turned up once. This chain uses TRBV12-3 or TRBV12-4 with TRBJ2-5; tentative D call: TRBD1 (6 bases). Deletions cut 4 bases from V and 5 bases from J, with 20 bases between. This CDR3 has 16 residues. CDR3 in DNA: TGTGCCAGCAGTTCCTTTGAGCACAGGGTTAGGGAGACCCAGTACTTC. Its translation: CASSSFEHRVRETQYF.

This clonotype was detected once. This chain uses TRBV12-3 or TRBV12-4 with TRBJ2-1; 15 nucleotides match TRBD2. The CDR3 consists of 15 residues. J gave up 6 bases and V 7 bases, and 4 bases lay outside the gene matches. The CDR3 coding sequence is TGTGCCAGCAACGCGGGACTAGCGGGAGGCAATGAGCAGTTCTTC. This encodes CASNAGLAGGNEQFF.

This chain uses TRBV27 with TRBJ2-1, with 9 bases lining up with TRBD2. J lost 3 bases, V lost 0 bases, and 9 bases had no gene match. The CDR3 is 18 amino acids. The germline V gene has CDR1 MNHEY and CDR2 SMNVEV (reference sequence). Here the CDR3 reads CASSLSAGLAFLYNEQFF. Here the CDR3 DNA reads TGTGCCAGCAGTTTATCGGCGGGACTAGCTTTCCTCTACAATGAGCAGTTCTTC.

CDR3 DNA: TGTGCCAGTAGTCTCGGACAGGACGGCTCCTACAATGAGCAGTTCTTC. This encodes CASSLGQDGSYNEQFF. The rearrangement links TRBV19 to TRBJ2-1; TRBD1 matches at 7 bases. Germline values: CDR1 LNHDA, CDR2 SQIVND (reference sequence). CDR3 length equals 16 residues. The junction had 7 bases not matched to a gene; V was cut back by 5 bases and J by 0 bases.

This sequence joins TRBV4-2 and TRBJ1-3; 8 positions agree with TRBD1. The V gene end was trimmed by 4 bases and the J gene end by 4 bases; junction bases not matched to a gene: 12. The length of the CDR3 is 17 residues. CDR1 and CDR2 from the germline V gene are LGHNA and YNFKEQ. The CDR3 nucleotides read TGTGCCAGCAGCCCGTGGCCGGACAGGGCGGAAGGAAACACCATATATTTT. It specifies CASSPWPDRAEGNTIYF.

This clonotype was found once. The chain uses TRBV24-1 and TRBJ2-5; 9 nucleotides align to TRBD1. CDR1 and CDR2 from the germline V gene are KGHDR and SFDVKD. The CDR3 is made up of 14 amino acids. V lost 6 bases to trimming and J lost 5 bases; unmatched junction nucleotides: 6. The CDR3 region has the DNA TGTGCCACCAGTCGGACAGGGGAAGAGGAGACCCAGTACTTC. This gives the protein CATSRTGEEETQYF.

The V call is TRBV5-4, the J call TRBJ2-5; 9 bases fit TRBD2. V dropped 0 bases and J dropped 2; count of bases not matched to a gene: 5. Germline loops: CDR1 SGHNT, CDR2 YYREEE (reference sequence). This CDR3 has 16 residues. Here the CDR3 DNA reads TGTGCCAGCAGCTTGGTGGGCGGGGGGGCGCAAGAGACCCAGTACTTC. It encodes CASSLVGGGAQETQYF. Drawing the rest from reference TRBV5-4 and TRBJ2-5, the complete variable domain is ETGVTQSPTHLIKTRGQQVTLRCSSQSGHNTVSWYQQALGQGPQFIFQYYREEENGRGNFPPRFSGLQFPNYSSELNVNALELDDSALYLCASSLVGGGAQETQYFGPGTRLLVL.

V is TRBV24-1 and J is TRBJ2-5; TRBD2 matches at 10 bases. J gave up 0 bases and V 4 bases, and 4 bases lay outside the gene matches. Looked up from germline, CDR1 is KGHDR and CDR2 is SFDVKD. CDR3 length: 16 residues. The CDR3 DNA reads as TGTGCCACCAGTGACGGACTAGCGGCGTACCAAGAGACCCAGTACTTC. Amino acid sequence: CATSDGLAAYQETQYF.

The chain combines TRBV20-1 with TRBJ1-2; D possibly corresponds to TRBD1 (6 bases). The V end was cut by 0 bases, the J end by 8 bases, with 16 bases between. CDR3 length: 14 residues. Germline V CDR1 and CDR2: DFQATT, SNEGSKA (reference sequence). The DNA for the CDR3 is TGCAGTGCTAGAGATCGGGAGACAGGCGGAGGCTACACCTTC. It codes for CSARDRETGGGYTF.

The rearrangement joins TRBV19 to TRBJ1-5, with D perhaps TRBD1 (5 bases). Germline values: CDR1 LNHDA, CDR2 SQIVND (reference sequence). This CDR3 has 14 amino acids. Trimming cost V 4 bases and J 6 bases, with 13 bases left between them. CDR3 nucleotide sequence: TGTGCCAGTAGTACAGGGACTTACATTCAGCCCCAGCATTTT. This encodes CASSTGTYIQPQHF.

V usage is TRBV29-1 and J usage is TRBJ2-7; the match to TRBD2 covers 8 bases. Germline V gene sequence: CDR1 SQVTM, CDR2 ANQGSEA. This CDR3 spans 13 amino acids. V trimming: 6 bases; J trimming: 2 bases; junction bases outside the gene matches: 6. CDR3 nucleotides: TGCAGCGTCCGGGGGGGGTCGGCCTACGAGCAGTACTTC. Its translation is CSVRGGSAYEQYF.

About this clonotype: Germline is not matched at one junction end, which may reflect a read error. The CDR3 region is CSSRRGRRWTENTGELFF. The DNA of the CDR3 is TGTTCCAGTAGACGGGGTAGGAGGTGGACGGAGAACACCGGGGAGCTGTTTTTT. The chain joins TRBV19 to TRBJ2-2; D perhaps matches TRBD2 (5 bases). In germline, CDR1 is LNHDA, CDR2 SQIVND (reference sequence). The CDR3 loop spans 18 amino acids.